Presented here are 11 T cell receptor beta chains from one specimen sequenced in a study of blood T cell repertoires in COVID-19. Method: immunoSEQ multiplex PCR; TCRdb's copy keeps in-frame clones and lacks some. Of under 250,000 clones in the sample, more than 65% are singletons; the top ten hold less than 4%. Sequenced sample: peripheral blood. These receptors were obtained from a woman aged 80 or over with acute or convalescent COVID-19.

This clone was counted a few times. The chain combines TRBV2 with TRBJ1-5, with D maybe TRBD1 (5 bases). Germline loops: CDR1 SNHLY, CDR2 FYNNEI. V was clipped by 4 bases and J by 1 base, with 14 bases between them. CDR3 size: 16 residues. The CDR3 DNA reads TGTGCCAGCAGTGTGGGAGGGGCGAGAAGCAATCAGCCCCAGCATTTT. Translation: CASSVGGARSNQPQHF.

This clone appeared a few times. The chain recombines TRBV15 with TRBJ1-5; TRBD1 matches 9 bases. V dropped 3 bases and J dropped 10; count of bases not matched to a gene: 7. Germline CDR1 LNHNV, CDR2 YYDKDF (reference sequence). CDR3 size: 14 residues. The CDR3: CATSRAGTGNPQHF. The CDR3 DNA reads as TGTGCCACCAGCAGGGCCGGGACAGGGAACCCCCAGCATTTT. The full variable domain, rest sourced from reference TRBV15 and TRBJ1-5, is DAMVIQNPRYQVTQFGKPVTLSCSQTLNHNVMYWYQQKSSQAPKLLFHYYDKDFNNEADTPDNFQSRRPNTSFCFLDIRSPGLGDTAMYLCATSRAGTGNPQHFGDGTRLSIL.

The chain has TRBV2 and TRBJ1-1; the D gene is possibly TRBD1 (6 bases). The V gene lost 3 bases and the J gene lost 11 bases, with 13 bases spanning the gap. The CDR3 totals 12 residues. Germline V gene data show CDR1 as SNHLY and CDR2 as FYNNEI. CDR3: CASSDWGRVAFF. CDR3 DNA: TGTGCCAGCAGTGATTGGGGGCGTGTGGCTTTCTTT.

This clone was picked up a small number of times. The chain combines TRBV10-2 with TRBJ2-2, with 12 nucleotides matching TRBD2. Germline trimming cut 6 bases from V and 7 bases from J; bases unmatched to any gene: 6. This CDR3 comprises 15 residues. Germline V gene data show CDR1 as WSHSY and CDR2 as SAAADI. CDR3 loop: CASRPTSGGFGELFF. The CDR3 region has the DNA TGCGCCAGCAGGCCCACTAGCGGGGGGTTCGGGGAGCTGTTTTTT.

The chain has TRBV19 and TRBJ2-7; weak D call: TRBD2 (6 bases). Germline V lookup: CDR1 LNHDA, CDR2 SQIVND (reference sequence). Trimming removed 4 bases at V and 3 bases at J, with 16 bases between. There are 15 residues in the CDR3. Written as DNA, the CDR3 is TGTGCCAGTAGTACCGGGACTTCGATGGACTACGAGCAGTACTTC. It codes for CASSTGTSMDYEQYF.

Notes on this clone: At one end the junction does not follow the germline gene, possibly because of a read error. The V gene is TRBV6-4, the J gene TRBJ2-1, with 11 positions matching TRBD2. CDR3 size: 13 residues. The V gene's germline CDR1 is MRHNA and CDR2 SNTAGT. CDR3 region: CASSEIAGGPLVF. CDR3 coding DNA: TGTGCCAGCAGCGAAATAGCGGGGGGGCCATTGGTCTTC.

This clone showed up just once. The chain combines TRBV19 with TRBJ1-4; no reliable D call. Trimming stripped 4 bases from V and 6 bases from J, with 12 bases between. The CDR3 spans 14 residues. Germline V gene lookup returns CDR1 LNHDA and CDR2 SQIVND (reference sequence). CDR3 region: CASSRRGADEKLFF. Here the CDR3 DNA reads TGTGCCAGTAGTAGAAGAGGTGCCGATGAAAAACTGTTTTTT.

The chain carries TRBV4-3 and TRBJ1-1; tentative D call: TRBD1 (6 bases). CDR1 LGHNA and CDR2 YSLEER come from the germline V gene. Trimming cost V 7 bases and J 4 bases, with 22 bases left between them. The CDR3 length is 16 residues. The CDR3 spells CASTTLRGGWGTEAFF. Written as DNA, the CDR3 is TGCGCCAGCACCACCCTGAGGGGGGGCTGGGGCACTGAAGCTTTCTTT.

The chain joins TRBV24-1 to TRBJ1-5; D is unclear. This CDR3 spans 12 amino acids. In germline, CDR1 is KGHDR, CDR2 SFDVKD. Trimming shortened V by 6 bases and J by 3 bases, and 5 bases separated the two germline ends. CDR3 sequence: CATSYTNQPQHF. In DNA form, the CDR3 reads TGTGCCACCAGTTACACCAATCAGCCCCAGCATTTT.

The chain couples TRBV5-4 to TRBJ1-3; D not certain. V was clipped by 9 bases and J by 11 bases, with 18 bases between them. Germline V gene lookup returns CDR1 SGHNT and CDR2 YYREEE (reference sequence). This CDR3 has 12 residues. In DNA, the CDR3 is TGTGCCACAGAGGTACTCGACTGGGCCATATATTTT. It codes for CATEVLDWAIYF.

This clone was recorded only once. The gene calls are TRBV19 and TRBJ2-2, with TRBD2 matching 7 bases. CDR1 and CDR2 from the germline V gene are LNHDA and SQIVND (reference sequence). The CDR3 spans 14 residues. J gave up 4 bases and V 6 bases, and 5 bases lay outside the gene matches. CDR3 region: CASSFGGGTGELFF. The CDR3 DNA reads TGTGCCAGTAGCTTTGGGGGGGGCACCGGGGAGCTGTTTTTT. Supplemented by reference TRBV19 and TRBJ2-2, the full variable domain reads DGGITQSPKYLFRKEGQNVTLSCEQNLNHDAMYWYRQDPGQGLRLIYYSQIVNDFQKGDIAEGYSVSREKKESFPLTVTSAQKNPTAFYLCASSFGGGTGELFFGEGSRLTVL.